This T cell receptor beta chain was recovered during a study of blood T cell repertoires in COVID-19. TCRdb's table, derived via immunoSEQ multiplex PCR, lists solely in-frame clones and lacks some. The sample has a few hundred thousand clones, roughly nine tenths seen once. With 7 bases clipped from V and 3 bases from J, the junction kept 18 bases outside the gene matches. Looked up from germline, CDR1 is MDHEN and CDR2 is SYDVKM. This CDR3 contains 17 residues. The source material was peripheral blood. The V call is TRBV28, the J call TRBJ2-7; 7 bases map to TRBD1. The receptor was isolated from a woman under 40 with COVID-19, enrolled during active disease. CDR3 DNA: TGTGCCAGCACCCCCTCCCTACAGGGGTCACGTCACTACGAGCAGTACTTC. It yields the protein CASTPSLQGSRHYEQYF.